The present TCR beta chain was sequenced within a study of type 1 regulatory T cells. About the research overall: An in vitro protocol generated T-allo10, a Tr1-enriched, alloantigen-specific CD4 T cell product.

Germline CDR1 DFQATT, CDR2 SNEGSKA (reference sequence). V was pared by 5 bases and J by 3 bases, with 5 bases of the junction left unmatched. This CDR3 comprises 13 residues. MiXCR, applied by TCRdb to the reads, yields one record per CDR3 protein. This sample has tens of thousands of distinct CDR3 sequences; approximately 60% occur once, and the top ten carry roughly 1.9%. Details on this clonotype: Its target is not known.

The TCR originated in a human donor in good health. Sequenced material: cultured non-Tr1 T cells, either the whole culture or a sorted T cell fraction (not recorded which). The V call is TRBV20-1, the J call TRBJ2-3, with 7 bases aligning to TRBD1. In DNA, the CDR3 is TGCAGTGCTCCCAAGGGGGCGACAGATACGCAGTATTTT. Residues: CSAPKGATDTQYF.